This T cell receptor (beta chain) derives from a study of CD4 T cell repertoires in COVID-19. Study results and caveats: SARS-CoV and/or HKU1 spike cultures shared between roughly 7 and 28% of SARS-CoV-2 clonotypes. Suggested intraclonal diversification: top SARS-CoV-2-reactive clonotypes appeared in two or three memory subsets.

Germline V gene sequence: CDR1 ENHRY, CDR2 SYGVKD. The V gene lost 6 bases and the J gene lost 6 bases, with 23 bases spanning the gap. This CDR3 region has 16 residues. No culture step preceded sequencing of the ex vivo isolated memory T cells. Sequencing was performed with immunoSEQ multiplex PCR; in TCRdb, only in-frame clones are kept and a portion is missing. The sample gives approximately 75,000 clones, about 80% of which show up once; 0.45% to 0.7% is in the top ten. About this clone: Its antigen is undetermined.

The sequences come from CD4+ T cells from peripheral blood, collected after recovery from COVID-19. This TCR was sampled from a human donor who had COVID-19. This chain joins TRBV10-3 and TRBJ1-2; D might be TRBD1 (5 bases). The CDR3 here is CAIRGLITGSVNGYTF. DNA of the CDR3: TGTGCCATCAGGGGACTGATAACGGGATCCGTGAATGGCTACACCTTC.